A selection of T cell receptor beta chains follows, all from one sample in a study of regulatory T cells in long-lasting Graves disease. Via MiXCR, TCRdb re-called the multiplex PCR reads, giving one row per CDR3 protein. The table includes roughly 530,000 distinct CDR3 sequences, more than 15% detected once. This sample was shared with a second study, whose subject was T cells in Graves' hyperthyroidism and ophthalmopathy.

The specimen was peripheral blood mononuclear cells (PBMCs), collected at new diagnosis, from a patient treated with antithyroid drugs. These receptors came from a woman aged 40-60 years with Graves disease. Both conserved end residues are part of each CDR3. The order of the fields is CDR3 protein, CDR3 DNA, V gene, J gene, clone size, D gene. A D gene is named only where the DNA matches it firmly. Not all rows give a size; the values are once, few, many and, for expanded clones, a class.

CDR3aa: CASSPPGATNTGELFF; CDR3nt: TGTGCCAGCTCACCACCGGGGGCCACGAACACCGGGGAGCTGTTTTTT; v_gene: TRBV18; j_gene: TRBJ2-2; abundance: NA; d_gene: NA
CDR3aa: CASSLGGIANTEAFF; CDR3nt: TGTGCCAGCAGCTTAGGGGGGATCGCGAACACTGAAGCTTTCTTT; v_gene: TRBV7-9; j_gene: TRBJ1-1; abundance: many; d_gene: NA
CDR3aa: CASSRGTSGNTGELFF; CDR3nt: TGTGCCAGCAGCAGAGGGACTAGCGGGAACACCGGGGAGCTGTTTTTT; v_gene: TRBV11-2; j_gene: TRBJ2-2; abundance: few; d_gene: TRBD2
CDR3aa: CASSLTSGGSLFNEQFF; CDR3nt: TGCGCCAGCAGTCTTACTAGCGGGGGTTCCCTTTTCAATGAGCAGTTCTTC; v_gene: TRBV5-1; j_gene: TRBJ2-1; abundance: many; d_gene: TRBD2
CDR3aa: CASSVGLGYTEAFF; CDR3nt: TGTGCCAGCAGCGTAGGTCTCGGCTACACTGAAGCTTTCTTT; v_gene: TRBV9; j_gene: TRBJ1-1; abundance: few; d_gene: NA
CDR3aa: CASSLRGYSYEQYF; CDR3nt: TGTGCCAGCAGCCTAAGGGGGTACTCCTACGAGCAGTACTTC; v_gene: TRBV6-1; j_gene: TRBJ2-7; abundance: NA; d_gene: NA
CDR3aa: CASSLGQFISPLHF; CDR3nt: TGTGCCAGCAGTTTGGGTCAGTTCATCTCACCCCTCCACTTT; v_gene: TRBV12-3/TRBV12-4; j_gene: TRBJ1-6; abundance: few; d_gene: NA
CDR3aa: CAWTTRDRENTEAFF; CDR3nt: TGTGCCTGGACCACAAGGGACAGGGAGAACACTGAAGCTTTCTTT; v_gene: TRBV30; j_gene: TRBJ1-1; abundance: many; d_gene: TRBD1
CDR3aa: CSVDPIGENTEAFF; CDR3nt: TGCAGCGTTGACCCCATCGGGGAGAACACTGAAGCTTTCTTT; v_gene: TRBV29-1; j_gene: TRBJ1-1; abundance: NA; d_gene: NA
CDR3aa: CASSHRDRGETQYF; CDR3nt: TGCGCCAGCAGCCACCGGGACAGGGGAGAGACCCAGTACTTC; v_gene: TRBV4-1; j_gene: TRBJ2-5; abundance: NA; d_gene: TRBD1
CDR3aa: CASSMEASNQPQHF; CDR3nt: TGTGCCAGTAGTATGGAGGCTAGCAATCAGCCCCAGCATTTT; v_gene: TRBV19; j_gene: TRBJ1-5; abundance: few; d_gene: NA
CDR3aa: CASTWGGQETQYF; CDR3nt: TGTGCCAGCACCTGGGGGGGTCAAGAGACCCAGTACTTC; v_gene: TRBV28; j_gene: TRBJ2-5; abundance: many; d_gene: TRBD2
CDR3aa: CAISPNRDNYYF; CDR3nt: TGTGCCATCAGTCCGAACAGGGACAACTATTACTTC; v_gene: TRBV10-3; j_gene: TRBJ2-7; abundance: few; d_gene: NA
CDR3aa: CASSLSPSGAADTQYF; CDR3nt: TGTGCCAGCAGCCTGTCCCCTAGCGGGGCTGCAGATACGCAGTATTTT; v_gene: TRBV3-1; j_gene: TRBJ2-3; abundance: many; d_gene: TRBD2